Sequencing of this T cell receptor beta chain was carried out in a study of shared clonotypes between healthy human individuals (TCRdb year 2020). As for the study more broadly: The cohort comprised two women and a few men aged 18 to 49 years. For each donor, CD4 naive and CD4 memory were each run on three plates, CD8 naive on two plates, and CD8 memory on one plate. To estimate repertoire size and how much clonotypes are shared between individuals, the study performed deep sequencing of blood TCR repertoires from a few healthy adults. To increase sequencing depth and limit assay-specific biases, different laboratories used diverse techniques to prepare libraries and sequence TCR repertoires. Per donor, leukapheresis produced somewhere between about 0.9 and 9.5 billion PBMCs. Study-level results and caveats: Rarefaction of sorted-subset datasets indicated incomplete sequencing despite the large sequencing depth. Naive subsets generally had larger estimated clonotype richness than memory subsets did. Approximately 5% of naive CD4, approximately 3.7% of naive CD8, approximately 2.2% of memory CD4, and more than 0.35% of memory CD8 clonotypes were shared across a few donors. Compared with non-shared clonotypes, clonotypes shared by all four sorted-subset donors had higher generation probabilities. Pairwise subsampling led to the expectation that sequencing depth would affect the degree of clonotype sharing among donors. Sampling was limited to blood, and TCR repertoires in tissue likely differ from TCR repertoires in blood. Because the study included only a small number of donors, the genetic and exposure-history diversity represented was limited.

As to this clone: The target of this receptor is not known. Base qualities are missing; no much larger clone stands one base away.

CD8 naive samples were obtained by positive selection for CCR7 among CD45RO-negative cells, yielding a CD45RA+CCR7+ population from which TemRA cells were excluded. Donors were healthy HIV-negative adults with no recently reported acute infections or vaccinations. Only Caucasian adults living in Nashville, Tennessee, USA were represented among the donors. Blood was collected by leukapheresis, and PBMCs were isolated by Ficoll-Histopaque density gradient centrifugation and then cryopreserved in liquid nitrogen vapor phase. Analytical flow cytometry was used to check the purity and quantity of each magnetically sorted T cell population. Each sorted fraction had its genomic DNA isolated and then quantified by UV absorbance on a Nanodrop 2000c. The CDR3 measures 15 amino acids from cysteine to phenylalanine. Only the CDR3 region is kept as DNA, spanning 45 bases read in frame from base 1. CDR1 and CDR2, looked up from the germline V gene, are SNHLY and FYNNEI. V drops 2 bases and J drops 1 base, leaving 11 bases in between.

TCR CDR3 regions were amplified from genomic DNA by multiplex PCR using the deep immunoSEQ assay. Genomic DNA extracted from each cell subset was distributed evenly over all wells of several immunoSEQ 96-well plates, and each plate served as one replicate. For sorted subsets, around 200 ng genomic DNA, equal to tens of thousands of T cell genomes, was loaded into each replicate PCR. Purified libraries were quantified with a Qubit 3.0 fluorometer, sized on a Bioanalyzer 2100, and re-quantified with the KAPA Library Quantification kit. A separate single-read 150-cycle Illumina NextSeq 550 flow cell was used to sequence each immunoSEQ 96-well plate. Processing in the source paper ran as follows. Because the immunoSEQ output held only junctional sequences and lacked quality scores, the filtering could not match the filtering applied to full-length reads. To assign V/J genes and CDR3, sequences were annotated against IMGT germline references using PyIR, a Python wrapper for IgBLAST v1.9. Reads were filtered out if the reads had weak V/J assignments (E-value above 1e-6), no CDR3, stop codons, out-of-frame junctions, or ambiguous translated residues. V3J clonotypes were defined as sequences sharing an identical inferred V gene, J gene, and CDR3 amino acid sequence. Percentage overlap between repertoires was computed as shared unique clonotypes divided by the size of the smaller repertoire. Repertoire richness was assessed with RTK rarefaction, the Chao1 estimator, and Recon v2.1 estimates of unobserved clonotypes. Generation probabilities for all TCRbeta clonotypes obtained by the gDNA method from several donors were computed using OLGA. This is the immuneACCESS table as TCRdb keeps it, with only in-frame sequences that have V and J called. A part of the clones is gone; compared with another copy, unresolved V genes explain less than half, and the rest is unexplained. V, J and clone size are those of that table, while D and trimming were read from the DNA. The sample table lists hundreds of thousands of clones, 95% to 97% of them with a count of one. 0.11% of the sample goes to the ten largest clones.

Recombination linked TRBV2 to TRBJ2-5, with no reliable assignment of the D segment. Input material: naive CD8+ T cells sorted from blood. Reading the label with the study, this specimen's cell subset or site is: CD45RA+CCR7+. The sequence was collected from a woman aged 25 to 39 in good health. The CDR3 has the sequence CASSELLDSQETQYF. The DNA sequence is TGTGCCAGCAGTGAACTCCTCGACTCCCAAGAGACCCAGTACTTC.